Only one count was recorded for the clone carrying this T cell receptor beta chain. Sequencing targeted TCR beta in T cells from blood (CD8+ and CD4+). The CD8+ and CD4+ T cells were negatively isolated, with the TEMRA cells enriched by FACS. This CDR3 comprises 15 residues. Per the germline V gene, CDR1 is PRHDT and CDR2 is FYEKMQ (reference sequence). Trimming removed 5 bases at V and 2 bases at J, with 16 bases between. The data are from a study of CD8 T cells in Susac syndrome. It was with random hexamers that roughly 0.45 to 1 ug RNA was reverse transcribed. Multiplex immunoSEQ PCR targeted 54 Vbeta and 13 Jbeta TCR beta segments. Via MiXCR, TCRdb re-called the immunoSEQ multiplex PCR reads, giving one row per CDR3 protein. The sample lists some 150,000 distinct CDR3 sequences, over 85% occurring once.

The origin of this receptor is a human donor with multiple sclerosis. This chain links TRBV13 with TRBJ2-7; perhaps TRBD1 as D (5 bases). Sequences were obtained from CD8+ T cells from PBMCs. The CDR3 protein is CASSARDSYAYEQYF. As DNA, the CDR3 is TGTGCCAGCAGCGCCAGAGACAGCTACGCCTACGAGCAGTACTTC.